These 24 T cell receptor beta chains were sequenced from one sample in a study of shared clonotypes between healthy human individuals. The naive CD8 population came from CD45RO-negative cells selected for CCR7, without terminally differentiated effector memory CD45RA+ cells. Libraries were prepared by immunoSEQ multiplex PCR; TCRdb keeps only in-frame clonotypes and omits some of them. The data show about 1.9 million clones, with about 94% seen just once and 1.5% to 2% held by the top ten. The source material was naive CD8+ T cells from PBMCs. All receptors come from a man younger than 30 in good health. Some clones in this sample may be carry-over from other donors' samples.

The chain links TRBV7-9 to TRBJ2-2, with D possibly being TRBD1 (6 bases). Germline V CDR1 and CDR2: SEHNR, FQNEAQ (reference sequence). The CDR3 has 17 amino acids. V was pared by 4 bases and J by 2 bases, with 17 bases between. The CDR3 loop is CASSYRTVGPNTGELFF. The CDR3 bases are TGTGCCAGCAGCTACCGGACAGTCGGGCCCAACACCGGGGAGCTGTTTTTT.

As for this clone: Other DNA sequences of this sample code for an identical CDR3. The chain carries TRBV28 and TRBJ1-5; possible D gene TRBD1, 6 bases. Trimming shortened V by 5 bases and J by 7 bases, and 12 bases separated the two germline ends. This CDR3 has 13 residues. The V gene's germline CDR1 is MDHEN and CDR2 SYDVKM. CDR3 sequence (DNA): TGTGCCAGCAGTCTGACAGGCTCCCAGCCCCAGCATTTT. Residues: CASSLTGSQPQHF. Full variable domain (missing parts from reference TRBV28 and TRBJ1-5): DVKVTQSSRYLVKRTGEKVFLECVQDMDHENMFWYRQDPGLGLRLIYFSYDVKMKEKGDIPEGYSVSREKKERFSLILESASTNQTSMYLCASSLTGSQPQHFGDGTRLSIL.

The count of this clone is one. The V gene is TRBV13, the J gene TRBJ2-3; possibly TRBD2 for D (6 bases). Germline values: CDR1 PRHDT, CDR2 FYEKMQ (reference sequence). Trimming removed 3 bases from V and 0 bases from J, with 19 bases in between. This CDR3 region has 18 residues. CDR3 DNA sequence: TGTGCCAGCAGCTTTGGTTTGGCGGACTATTCTAGCACAGATACGCAGTATTTT. Residues: CASSFGLADYSSTDTQYF.

The chain combines TRBV7-9 with TRBJ1-5, with 7 bases lining up with TRBD1. The ends lost 4 bases at V and 7 bases at J; junction bases unmatched: 10. The germline V gene encodes CDR1 SEHNR and CDR2 FQNEAQ (reference sequence). The CDR3 is 15 residues long. The CDR3 DNA follows: TGTGCCAGCAGCTCAGTGACAGGGTCAGGCCAGCCCCAGCATTTT. Translating gives CASSSVTGSGQPQHF.

The CDR3 sequence: CASKGGGFLETQYF. The CDR3 DNA reads as TGTGCCAGCAAGGGAGGGGGATTTCTAGAGACCCAGTACTTC. The chain combines TRBV7-9 with TRBJ2-5; D is possibly TRBD2 (7 bases). The ends were cut back, 7 bases at V and 4 bases at J, with 16 bases in the middle. Germline lookup yields CDR1 SEHNR and CDR2 FQNEAQ (reference sequence). The CDR3 is 14 residues long.

This sequence joins TRBV19 and TRBJ2-5; maybe TRBD2 (6 bases). Trimming cost V 7 bases and J 5 bases, with 20 bases left between them. Per germline, CDR1 LNHDA and CDR2 SQIVND (reference sequence). CDR3 length: 15 residues. The CDR3 region has the DNA TGTGCCAGTACCCCGACTAGGGACTGGGGGGAGACCCAGTACTTC. Protein product: CASTPTRDWGETQYF.

The J gene is TRBJ2-2, the V gene TRBV7-8, with unresolved D. Trimming stripped 2 bases from V and 3 bases from J, with 10 bases between. This CDR3 has 15 residues. Germline assignment: CDR1 SGHVS and CDR2 FQNEAQ. The chain's CDR3 is CASSLFAEYTGELFF. The CDR3 bases are TGTGCCAGCAGCTTATTTGCAGAGTACACCGGGGAGCTGTTTTTT.

The chain joins TRBV5-1 to TRBJ1-1; D not resolved. Germline CDR1 reads SGHRS; CDR2 reads YFSETQ. The V end was cut by 0 bases, the J end by 7 bases, with 10 bases between. This CDR3 is 13 amino acids long. Here the CDR3 DNA reads TGCGCCAGCAGCTTGGTCCACCAACGTGAAGCTTTCTTT. Translating it yields CASSLVHQREAFF.

The chain uses TRBV7-9 and TRBJ2-7; 9 positions agree with TRBD1. V was pared by 5 bases and J by 3 bases, with 8 bases of the junction left unmatched. In germline, CDR1 is SEHNR, CDR2 FQNEAQ (reference sequence). This CDR3 contains 15 residues. Here the CDR3 DNA reads TGTGCCAGCAGCCCAGGACAGGGGTACGACTACGAGCAGTACTTC. Protein product: CASSPGQGYDYEQYF.

The chain links TRBV4-1 to TRBJ2-7; 8 bases line up with TRBD1. The CDR3 is 15 amino acids. The V gene end was trimmed by 3 bases and the J gene end by 4 bases; junction bases not matched to a gene: 8. Looked up from germline, CDR1 is MGHRA and CDR2 is YSYEKL. In nucleotides, the CDR3 is TGCGCCAGCAGCCAGGAGACAGGGGTTCGGTACGAGCAGTACTTC. Its protein product is CASSQETGVRYEQYF.

The CDR3, as DNA: TGCAGCGCCGGTCCTGAGAACGAGTATGGCTACACCTTC. It translates to CSAGPENEYGYTF. The rearrangement joins TRBV29-1 to TRBJ1-2; unclear D gene. The germline V gene has CDR1 SQVTM and CDR2 ANQGSEA. Trimming removed 7 bases from V and 5 bases from J, with 17 bases in between. This CDR3 contains 13 residues.

The V and J genes are TRBV27 and TRBJ2-7, with a tentative D call TRBD1 (5 bases). There are 16 residues in the CDR3. Trimming stripped 5 bases from V and 0 bases from J, with 17 bases between. Germline V gene lookup returns CDR1 MNHEY and CDR2 SMNVEV (reference sequence). The CDR3 loop is CASSPSAGPASYEQYF. Written as DNA, the CDR3 is TGTGCCAGCAGTCCCTCGGCAGGGCCGGCCTCCTACGAGCAGTACTTC.

CDR3 sequence (DNA): TGTGCCTGGACGGCTGCAACTGAAGCTTTCTTT. It yields the protein CAWTAATEAFF. This chain connects TRBV30 to TRBJ1-1, with no clear D. V was shortened by 4 bases and J by 5 bases, with 8 bases between the two germline ends. Germline CDR1 reads GTSNPN; CDR2 reads SVGIG (reference sequence). This CDR3 is built from 11 residues.

This chain uses TRBV20-1 with TRBJ1-1; unclear D gene. V was shortened by 3 bases and J by 6 bases, with 8 bases between the two germline ends. The CDR3 covers 11 residues. The germline CDR1 and CDR2 sequences are DFQATT and SNEGSKA (reference sequence). CDR3 bases: TGCAGTGCTAGCACCGTACCTGAAGCTTTCTTT. Its translation: CSASTVPEAFF.

The rearrangement uses TRBV11-2 and TRBJ2-2, with D unresolved. The CDR3 is 15 residues long. V lost 5 bases, J lost 0 bases, and 10 bases lay in between. Germline V gene sequence: CDR1 SGHAT, CDR2 FQNNGV. The CDR3, as DNA: TGTGCCAGCAGCCCTGCCCGGCCGAACACCGGGGAGCTGTTTTTT. This gives the protein CASSPARPNTGELFF.

The chain carries TRBV7-9 and TRBJ2-7; 7 nucleotides match TRBD2. J lost 7 bases, V lost 5 bases, and 5 bases had no gene match. This CDR3 region has 12 residues. Germline-derived CDR1 and CDR2 are SEHNR and FQNEAQ (reference sequence). CDR3 coding DNA: TGTGCCAGCAGCGTTAGCGGGTGGGAGCAGTACTTC. Its translation is CASSVSGWEQYF.

The chain couples TRBV27 to TRBJ1-5; 9 bases agree with TRBD1. The germline V gene has CDR1 MNHEY and CDR2 SMNVEV (reference sequence). The junction had 11 bases not matched to a gene; V was cut back by 8 bases and J by 6 bases. The CDR3 runs to 15 residues. The CDR3 DNA sequence: TGTGCCAGCCATGGGACAGGGCTCTTTGGTCAGCCCCAGCATTTT. Its translation: CASHGTGLFGQPQHF.

CDR3 bases: TGTGCCAGCAAAGATAGCTATGGCTACACCTTC. Translation: CASKDSYGYTF. The chain links TRBV28 to TRBJ1-2; D is ambiguous. Between the trimmed V and J ends, which lost 7 bases and 4 bases, there was a span of 7 bases. The CDR3 is 11 amino acids. Looked up from germline, CDR1 is MDHEN and CDR2 is SYDVKM.

In DNA, the CDR3 is TGTGCCAGCAGAGCTAGCGGGGGGTCCTACGAGCAGTACTTC. This sequence encodes CASRASGGSYEQYF. The chain is built from TRBV28 and TRBJ2-7, with TRBD2 matching 11 bases. The V and J ends lost 6 bases and 1 base, in that order; junction bases with no gene match: 2. Germline V gives CDR1 MDHEN, CDR2 SYDVKM. The CDR3 covers 14 residues.

A remark on this clone: Possible read error: a much larger clone is one base away. This same CDR3 is encoded by further DNA sequences in the sample. The rearrangement uses TRBV28 and TRBJ2-7; D not certain. The CDR3 runs to 11 residues. CDR1 is MDHEN and CDR2 is SYDVKM in the germline V gene. The CDR3 protein is CASSFSNEQYF. In nucleotides, the CDR3 is TGTGCCAGCAGTTTCTCCAACGAGCAGTACTTC.

This chain connects TRBV28 to TRBJ2-2; 8 bases align to TRBD2. Per germline, CDR1 MDHEN and CDR2 SYDVKM. The CDR3 spans 17 residues. V lost 4 bases and J lost 6; bases outside the gene matches: 13. The CDR3 loop reads CASSSLIEAGGAGELFF. CDR3 in DNA: TGTGCCAGCAGTTCCCTTATTGAGGCGGGGGGCGCCGGGGAGCTGTTTTTT.

The chain carries TRBV28 and TRBJ2-7; no definite D call. Trimming removed 5 bases at V and 2 bases at J, with 7 bases between. This CDR3 contains 12 residues. Per germline, CDR1 MDHEN and CDR2 SYDVKM. The CDR3 protein is CASSVDPYEQYF. The DNA for the CDR3 is TGTGCCAGCAGTGTCGACCCCTACGAGCAGTACTTC.

The rearrangement joins TRBV13 to TRBJ1-2; the D gene is possibly TRBD1 (5 bases). Trimming removed 5 bases from V and 11 bases from J, with 24 bases in between. The CDR3 spans 15 residues. Germline V CDR1 and CDR2: PRHDT, FYEKMQ (reference sequence). Here the CDR3 reads CASSPAEGLVPPYTF. The CDR3 bases are TGTGCCAGCAGCCCAGCCGAGGGGTTGGTGCCCCCGTACACCTTC.

V usage is TRBV15 and J usage is TRBJ2-1; the D is unclear. There are 15 residues in the CDR3. In germline, CDR1 is LNHNV, CDR2 YYDKDF (reference sequence). Trimming cost V 0 bases and J 8 bases, with 14 bases left between them. The CDR3 coding sequence is TGTGCCACCAGCAGAGATTACAGCGATAGGGATGAGCAGTTCTTC. Protein sequence: CATSRDYSDRDEQFF.